The clone carrying this TCR beta chain was recorded a few times. One end of the junction varies from germline; a read error may be responsible. The data stem from a study of blood T cells in healthy people across ages. Germline CDR1 is SQVTM and CDR2 is ANQGSEA. The CDR3 contains 14 residues. Primers used in a second PCR of roughly 7 to 11 cycles were a sample-barcoded 5' primer and a J-beta primer mix. TCRdb fed the 5' RACE reads into MiXCR, producing one record per CDR3 protein. Of 800,000 to 1,300,000 distinct CDR3 sequences listed, approximately 25% are singletons. The sample also formed part of further work on T cells of mothers and their children.

Sequencing used blood. This receptor was taken from a girl aged 2 to 9 in good health. This sequence joins TRBV29-1 and TRBJ1-2; 10 bases fit TRBD1. As DNA, the CDR3 is TGCAGCGTTGAAGGGACAGGGGGTTTCTATGACTACACCTTC. Protein product: CSVEGTGGFYDYTF.